This TCR beta chain came from a study of shared T cell receptors in the human thymus. TCRdb's table, derived via immunoSEQ multiplex PCR, lists solely in-frame clones and lacks some. The sample holds more than 550,000 clones, around 85% seen once. V was trimmed by 2 bases and J by 3 bases, leaving 25 bases between them. In germline, CDR1 is SQVTM, CDR2 ANQGSEA. The CDR3 runs 18 residues. These data are also associated with another study on human thymus T cells. That study adds: Corrective surgery for congenital heart defects was being performed on the healthy Finnish infants who were the donors. Thymic tissue was derived from resections collected during corrective heart surgery. Unrelated people showed highly overlapping thymic repertoires, related research reported.

The receptor was derived from a girl under three years old with a congenital heart defect. The source material was thymocytes. The chain recombines TRBV29-1 with TRBJ1-1, with a tentative D call TRBD1 (5 bases). In DNA, the CDR3 is TGCAGCGTTGAACTAGGGAAAGCCTCGGCAGGCAGGGACACTGAAGCTTTCTTT. Translated, it gives CSVELGKASAGRDTEAFF.